A selection of T cell receptor beta chains follows, all from one sample in a study of T cell responses to AZD1222 COVID-19 vaccine. The data were produced by immunoSEQ multiplex PCR, yet TCRdb's version contains in-frame clones alone and is incomplete. Of some 110,000 clones detected, 86% appear once; the ten largest clones hold roughly a sixth. The specimen comprised peripheral blood, sampled 28 days after the second AZD1222 dose. These receptors all stem from an adult who received the AZD1222 COVID-19 vaccine. Each CDR3 is given with its conserved first and last residue. The order of the fields is D gene, clone size, V gene, J gene, CDR3 DNA, CDR3 protein. A D gene is named only where the DNA matches it firmly. The size field is filled for only some rows; it gives once, few, many or a size class.

d_call: -
clone_size: -
v_call: TRBV12-3/TRBV12-4
j_call: TRBJ1-2
cdr3_nt: TGTGCCAGCATCAAGAAGGGCCACCCAGACTTC
cdr3_aa: CASIKKGHPDF

d_call: TRBD2
clone_size: -
v_call: TRBV29-1
j_call: TRBJ2-3
cdr3_nt: TGCAGCGTCCCCGGGACTAGCGGGAGTGGAGATACGCAGTATTTT
cdr3_aa: CSVPGTSGSGDTQYF

d_call: -
clone_size: -
v_call: TRBV7-9
j_call: TRBJ1-4
cdr3_nt: TGTGCCAGCAGCCCGGGACATATCACAACTAATGAAAAACTGTTTTTT
cdr3_aa: CASSPGHITTNEKLFF

d_call: TRBD2
clone_size: -
v_call: TRBV6-4
j_call: TRBJ2-1
cdr3_nt: TGTGCCAGCAGTACTAGCGGGAGGTCGGGTTACAATGAGCAGTTCTTC
cdr3_aa: CASSTSGRSGYNEQFF

d_call: TRBD1
clone_size: once
v_call: TRBV3-1/TRBV3-2
j_call: TRBJ2-3
cdr3_nt: TGTGCCAGCAGCCAACGACAGGGTACGGATACGCAGTATTTT
cdr3_aa: CASSQRQGTDTQYF

d_call: -
clone_size: -
v_call: TRBV9
j_call: TRBJ1-5
cdr3_nt: TGTGCCAGCAGCGTAGAAGGTATTCAGCCCCAGCATTTT
cdr3_aa: CASSVEGIQPQHF

d_call: -
clone_size: -
v_call: TRBV29-1
j_call: TRBJ2-5
cdr3_nt: TGCAGCGTTGTCGCGGACCGCGGGACCCAGTACTTC
cdr3_aa: CSVVADRGTQYF

d_call: -
clone_size: -
v_call: TRBV5-1
j_call: TRBJ1-1
cdr3_nt: TGCGCCAGCAGGTTCGAAAGCCACAGGGTAAACACTGAAGCTTTCTTT
cdr3_aa: CASRFESHRVNTEAFF

d_call: -
clone_size: -
v_call: TRBV20-1
j_call: TRBJ1-2
cdr3_nt: TGCAGTGCGGGGATAAGAAATGGCTACACCTTC
cdr3_aa: CSAGIRNGYTF

d_call: TRBD1
clone_size: -
v_call: TRBV2
j_call: TRBJ1-5
cdr3_nt: TGTGCCAGCAGTGATGACAGTGGACAGGTAGTTCCCCAGCATTTT
cdr3_aa: CASSDDSGQVVPQHF

d_call: TRBD1
clone_size: -
v_call: TRBV3-1/TRBV3-2
j_call: TRBJ2-7
cdr3_nt: TGTGCCAGCAGCCAACTAGCAGGGGGCCCCGGGGGCGAGCAGTACTTC
cdr3_aa: CASSQLAGGPGGEQYF

d_call: -
clone_size: -
v_call: TRBV18
j_call: TRBJ2-2
cdr3_nt: TGTGCCAGCTCACCATACCCGGAGGGGGAGCTGTTTTTT
cdr3_aa: CASSPYPEGELFF

d_call: -
clone_size: -
v_call: TRBV7-9
j_call: TRBJ2-7
cdr3_nt: TGTGCCAGCAGCCACGGGTTGGAGGGCGCGATTCCCTACGAGCAGTACTTC
cdr3_aa: CASSHGLEGAIPYEQYF

d_call: TRBD1
clone_size: -
v_call: TRBV12-5
j_call: TRBJ1-3
cdr3_nt: TGTGCTACCAATGCAGGGGGTTTTGGAAACACCATATATTTT
cdr3_aa: CATNAGGFGNTIYF

d_call: TRBD2
clone_size: -
v_call: TRBV5-6
j_call: TRBJ2-7
cdr3_nt: TGTGCCAGCAGCTTGGGTGGAGCTAGCGGGGCCTACGAGCAGTACTTC
cdr3_aa: CASSLGGASGAYEQYF

d_call: -
clone_size: -
v_call: TRBV3-1/TRBV3-2
j_call: TRBJ1-5
cdr3_nt: TGTGCCAGCAGCCCGGGGAACGGCCCTTATAGCAATCAGCCCCAGCATTTT
cdr3_aa: CASSPGNGPYSNQPQHF

d_call: -
clone_size: -
v_call: TRBV27
j_call: TRBJ2-2
cdr3_nt: TGTGCCAGCAGTACCCATAGACGAGGGGATTCCGGGGAGCTGTTTTTT
cdr3_aa: CASSTHRRGDSGELFF

d_call: -
clone_size: -
v_call: TRBV6-5
j_call: TRBJ2-1
cdr3_nt: TGTGCCAGCAGTTACTCGAACAATGAGCAGTTCTTC
cdr3_aa: CASSYSNNEQFF

d_call: -
clone_size: -
v_call: TRBV5-1
j_call: TRBJ2-7
cdr3_nt: TGCGCCAGCAGCCCCGGTTCGGATGGGCAGTACTTC
cdr3_aa: CASSPGSDGQYF

d_call: TRBD1
clone_size: -
v_call: TRBV5-1
j_call: TRBJ1-6
cdr3_nt: TGCGCCAGCAGCTTTGGTACAGGGGATTCACCCCTCCACTTT
cdr3_aa: CASSFGTGDSPLHF

d_call: -
clone_size: -
v_call: TRBV7-9
j_call: TRBJ1-6
cdr3_nt: TGTGCCAGCGGAGACCGGAACCCGGACAGAAATTCACCCCTCCACTTT
cdr3_aa: CASGDRNPDRNSPLHF

d_call: TRBD1
clone_size: -
v_call: TRBV9
j_call: TRBJ2-5
cdr3_nt: TGTGCCAGCAGCGTAGCTGGGGGACAGACCCAAGAGACCCAGTACTTC
cdr3_aa: CASSVAGGQTQETQYF

d_call: -
clone_size: -
v_call: TRBV11-2
j_call: TRBJ1-3
cdr3_nt: TGTGCCAGCAGCTTAGCCTCCAGTAACACCATATATTTT
cdr3_aa: CASSLASSNTIYF

d_call: TRBD1
clone_size: -
v_call: TRBV6-5
j_call: TRBJ1-1
cdr3_nt: TGTGCCAGCAGCGAGACAGGGGGGAACACTGAAGCTTTCTTT
cdr3_aa: CASSETGGNTEAFF

d_call: -
clone_size: -
v_call: TRBV10-2
j_call: TRBJ2-3
cdr3_nt: TGCGCCAGCAGGACCGGCGCAGATACGCAGTATTTT
cdr3_aa: CASRTGADTQYF

d_call: -
clone_size: -
v_call: TRBV7-2
j_call: TRBJ1-1
cdr3_nt: TGTGCCAGCAGCCCTATTCGGGGCACTGAAGCTTTCTTT
cdr3_aa: CASSPIRGTEAFF

d_call: TRBD2
clone_size: -
v_call: TRBV11-3
j_call: TRBJ2-1
cdr3_nt: TGTGCCAGCAGCCACTCGGGACTAGCGGGAGACAATGAGCAGTTCTTC
cdr3_aa: CASSHSGLAGDNEQFF